This is a list of T cell receptor beta chains from one sample in a study of OX40 agonist ivuxolimab in advanced cancers. Sequencing used immunoSEQ multiplex PCR; TCRdb keeps in-frame clones, though not all of them. The sample records more than 75,000 clones, around 90% being singletons. The sample in question was CD4+ or CD8+ T cells sorted from blood, obtained in a trial of the OX40 agonist ivuxolimab. The receptor source for this set is an adult with an advanced solid tumor such as melanoma, head and neck, liver or kidney cancer. CDR3s include the opening cysteine and the closing phenylalanine or tryptophan. The order of the fields is V gene, clone size, J gene, D gene, CDR3 DNA, CDR3 protein. The D gene is left open where the match is weak. Clone size, where shown, is once, few, many, or a class for clones that have expanded.

TRBV5-1	-	TRBJ2-5	-	TGTGCCAGCAGCCTGGGCCCTCGCGGGGTCGAGACCCAGTACTTC	CASSLGPRGVETQYF
TRBV5-4	-	TRBJ2-5	-	TGTGCCAGCAGCCCCCCCCAGGAACAAGAGACCCAGTACTTC	CASSPPQEQETQYF
TRBV4-3	-	TRBJ2-1	TRBD2	TGCGCCAGCAGCCAAGATTGGGTAGCGGGAAGCAGACACAATGAGCAGTTCTTC	CASSQDWVAGSRHNEQFF
TRBV27	-	TRBJ2-5	-	TGTGCCAGCAGGACCGGGAACCTGGTACAAGAGACCCAGTACTTC	CASRTGNLVQETQYF
TRBV9	-	TRBJ1-2	-	TGTGCCAGCAGCCCATTATCGACAGCTAACTATGGCTACACCTTC	CASSPLSTANYGYTF
TRBV6-1	-	TRBJ1-5	-	TGTGCCAGCGCCCGGGGACTCAATCAGCCCCAGCATTTT	CASARGLNQPQHF
TRBV6-4	-	TRBJ1-1	-	TGTGCCAGCAGGAGACAGCCGAACACTGAAGCTTTCTTT	CASRRQPNTEAFF
TRBV2	-	TRBJ2-7	TRBD2	TGTGCCAGCAGCGCTAGCGGGCCCTACGAGCAGTACTTC	CASSASGPYEQYF
TRBV9	-	TRBJ2-5	TRBD2	TGTGCCAGCACGGTCGGGCTAGCGGGAGGGTTAGGAGAGACCCAGTACTTC	CASTVGLAGGLGETQYF
TRBV28	-	TRBJ1-4	-	TGTGCCAGCAGCCCCCCAAATAGTGAAAAACTGTTTTTT	CASSPPNSEKLFF
TRBV25-1	-	TRBJ1-1	TRBD1	TGTGCCAGCAGTGAAAGGACAGGGGGCATCGACACTGAAGCTTTCTTT	CASSERTGGIDTEAFF
TRBV12-5	-	TRBJ2-3	-	TGTGCTAGTGGTTTGTTCATGGGGGGTAGCACAGATACGCAGTATTTT	CASGLFMGGSTDTQYF
TRBV5-1	-	TRBJ2-2	-	TGCGCCAGCAGCTTGACAGGCAACACCGGGGAGCTGTTTTTT	CASSLTGNTGELFF
TRBV27	-	TRBJ2-7	-	TGTGCCAGCAGTTTATCCGGGACGCGGGAACGCTACGAGCAGTACTTC	CASSLSGTRERYEQYF
TRBV7-9	-	TRBJ2-5	-	TGTGCCAGCAGCCCTCAGGGGATCGGGACCCAGTACTTC	CASSPQGIGTQYF
TRBV6-5	-	TRBJ2-1	TRBD1	TGTGCCAGCAGGCCCCAACCCTGGACAGGGGAGTTCTTC	CASRPQPWTGEFF
TRBV5-1	-	TRBJ2-5	TRBD1	TGCGCCAGCAGCTTGGGGACAGGCGCACAAGAGACCCAGTACTTC	CASSLGTGAQETQYF
TRBV10-3	few	TRBJ1-1	-	TGTGCCGTTAGGGACCGCACTGAAGCTTTCTTT	CAVRDRTEAFF
TRBV27	-	TRBJ2-3	-	TGTGCCAGCAGACAGGGGGGACTAGTCGCGGATACGCAGTATTTT	CASRQGGLVADTQYF
TRBV18	-	TRBJ1-3	-	TGTGCCAGCTCACCCTCTGGAAACACCATATATTTT	CASSPSGNTIYF
TRBV7-9	once	TRBJ2-7	TRBD1	TGTGCCAGCAGCTTAGCAGTTGGACAGGGGCCGTTGTACGAGCAGTACTTC	CASSLAVGQGPLYEQYF
TRBV7-2	-	TRBJ1-2	TRBD1	TGTGCCAGCAGCTTAGTCAGGACAGGGAATGGCTACACCTTC	CASSLVRTGNGYTF
TRBV7-2	-	TRBJ2-7	TRBD1	TGTGCCAGCAGCGACCGGGACAGGGGATCGTACGAGCAGTACTTC	CASSDRDRGSYEQYF
TRBV7-2	once	TRBJ2-2	-	TGTGCCAGCAGCTCATGGGGAGCGTCGGGGGAGCTGTTTTTT	CASSSWGASGELFF
TRBV5-1	-	TRBJ2-7	-	TGCGCCAGCAGCCCACCCTCGACCGTAATCTACGAGCAGTACTTC	CASSPPSTVIYEQYF
TRBV7-9	-	TRBJ1-1	-	TGTGCCAGCAGCGTAGGGGATAGACCCCGGGCTTTCTTT	CASSVGDRPRAFF
TRBV6-1	-	TRBJ1-3	-	TGTGCCAGCAGTACCTGGACGTCCGGAAACACCATATATTTT	CASSTWTSGNTIYF